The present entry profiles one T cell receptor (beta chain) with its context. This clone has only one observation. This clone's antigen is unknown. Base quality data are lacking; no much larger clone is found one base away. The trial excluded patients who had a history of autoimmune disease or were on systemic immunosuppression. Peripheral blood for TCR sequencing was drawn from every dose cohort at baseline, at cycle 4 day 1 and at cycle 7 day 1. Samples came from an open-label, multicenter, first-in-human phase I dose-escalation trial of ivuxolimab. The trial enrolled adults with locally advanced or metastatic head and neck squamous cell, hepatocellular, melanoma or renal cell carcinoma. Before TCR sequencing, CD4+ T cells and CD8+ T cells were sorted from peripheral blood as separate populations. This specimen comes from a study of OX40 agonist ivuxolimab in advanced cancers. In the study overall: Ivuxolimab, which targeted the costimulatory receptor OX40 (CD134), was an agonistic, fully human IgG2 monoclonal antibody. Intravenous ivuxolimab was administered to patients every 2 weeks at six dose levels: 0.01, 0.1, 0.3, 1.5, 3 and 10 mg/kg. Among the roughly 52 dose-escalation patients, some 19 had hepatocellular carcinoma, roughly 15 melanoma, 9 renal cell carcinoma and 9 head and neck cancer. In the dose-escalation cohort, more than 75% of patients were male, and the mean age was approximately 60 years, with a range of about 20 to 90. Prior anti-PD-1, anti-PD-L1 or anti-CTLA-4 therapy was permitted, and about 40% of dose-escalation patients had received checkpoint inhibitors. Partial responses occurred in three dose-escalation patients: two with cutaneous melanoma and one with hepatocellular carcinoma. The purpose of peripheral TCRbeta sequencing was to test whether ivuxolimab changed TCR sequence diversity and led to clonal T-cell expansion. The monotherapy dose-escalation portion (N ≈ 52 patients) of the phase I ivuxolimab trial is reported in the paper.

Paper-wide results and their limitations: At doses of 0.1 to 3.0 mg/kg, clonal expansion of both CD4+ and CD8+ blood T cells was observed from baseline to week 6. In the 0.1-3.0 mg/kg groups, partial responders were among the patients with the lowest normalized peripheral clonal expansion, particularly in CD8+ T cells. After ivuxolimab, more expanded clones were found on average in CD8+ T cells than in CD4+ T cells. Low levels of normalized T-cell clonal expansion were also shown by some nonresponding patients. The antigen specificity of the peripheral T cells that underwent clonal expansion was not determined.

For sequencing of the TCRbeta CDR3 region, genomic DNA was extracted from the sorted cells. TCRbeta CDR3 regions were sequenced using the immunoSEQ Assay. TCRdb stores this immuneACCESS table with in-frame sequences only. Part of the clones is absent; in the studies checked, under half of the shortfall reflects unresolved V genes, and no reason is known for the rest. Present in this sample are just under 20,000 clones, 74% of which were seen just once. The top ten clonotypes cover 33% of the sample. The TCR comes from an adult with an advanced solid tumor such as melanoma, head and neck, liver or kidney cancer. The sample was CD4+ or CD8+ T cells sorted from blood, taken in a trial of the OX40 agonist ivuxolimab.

The CDR3 sequence is CASSYSRDYGYTF. At the DNA level, the sequence is TGTGCCAGCAGTTACTCGAGGGACTATGGCTACACCTTC. The rearranged segments are TRBV6-5 and TRBJ1-2; the D gene identity is not certain. There are 13 amino acids in the CDR3, from cysteine to phenylalanine inclusive. The CDR3 DNA has 39 bases and is translated from base 1. Trimming costs V 0 bases and J 3 bases, and their ends lie 5 bases apart. CDR1 and CDR2 were assigned from the germline V gene as MNHEY and SVGAGI.